These 14 T cell receptor beta chains came from one sample sequenced in a study of neoadjuvant anti-PD-1 for oral cavity cancer. Time point here: after neoadjuvant nivolumab, at surgical resection. TCRdb's copy holds only in-frame clones and misses some; the assay was immunoSEQ multiplex PCR. The table records around 9,100 clones, around three fifths of them present only once. This sample comprised PBMCs, obtained after nivolumab (anti-PD-1) treatment. These receptors all stem from a person between 40 and 79 years old with oral cavity squamous cell carcinoma.

This clone appeared a few times. V and J are TRBV28 and TRBJ2-5; TRBD1 is a possible D gene (7 bases). Germline V lookup: CDR1 MDHEN, CDR2 SYDVKM. The CDR3 contains 19 residues. V was trimmed by 5 bases and J by 0 bases, leaving 25 bases between them. This CDR3 is CASSIRGAERLFHQETQYF. CDR3 sequence (DNA): TGTGCCAGCAGTATCAGGGGGGCGGAACGACTCTTCCACCAAGAGACCCAGTACTTC.

The chain couples TRBV5-1 to TRBJ2-3; TRBD2 agrees at 14 bases. CDR1 and CDR2 from the germline V gene are SGHRS and YFSETQ. The V gene end was trimmed by 4 bases and the J gene end by 0 bases; junction bases not matched to a gene: 10. The CDR3 runs 19 residues. The CDR3, as DNA: TGCGCCAGCAGCGGCCGACTAGCGGGGGGGCTTTCTAGCACAGATACGCAGTATTTT. This encodes CASSGRLAGGLSSTDTQYF.

The chain has TRBV5-5 and TRBJ2-7, with no clear D. The V end was cut by 2 bases, the J end by 7 bases, with 16 bases between. The CDR3 totals 14 residues. Germline loops: CDR1 SGHKS, CDR2 YYEKEE (reference sequence). The CDR3 reads CASSFLTPAKEQYF. DNA of the CDR3: TGTGCCAGCAGCTTTTTGACCCCAGCGAAAGAGCAGTACTTC.

V and J are TRBV30 and TRBJ1-2; 8 bases are shared with TRBD1. V trimming: 2 bases; J trimming: 8 bases; junction bases outside the gene matches: 7. The CDR3 is 13 amino acids. CDR1 and CDR2 from the germline V gene are GTSNPN and SVGIG (reference sequence). CDR3 amino acids: CAWSLKDRAGYTF. The CDR3 region has the DNA TGTGCCTGGAGTCTAAAGGACAGGGCGGGCTACACCTTC.

This sequence joins TRBV10-3 and TRBJ2-7; 12 bases match TRBD2. The CDR3 consists of 16 residues. J gave up 1 base and V 2 bases, and 3 bases lay outside the gene matches. CDR1 is ENHRY and CDR2 is SYGVKD in the germline V gene. The CDR3 coding sequence is TGTGCCATCAGTGAGGGACTAGCGGGGACTTCCTACGAGCAGTACTTC. Translation: CAISEGLAGTSYEQYF.

The chain is built from TRBV7-8 and TRBJ2-1; 16 bases are a match to TRBD2. The CDR3 consists of 18 residues. V gave up 5 bases and J gave up 8 bases; unmatched junction bases: 12. Per germline, CDR1 SGHVS and CDR2 FQNEAQ. In DNA, the CDR3 is TGTGCCAGCAGCACCGCGCCGGGACTAGCGGGAGGGCCGTATGAGCAGTTCTTC. Amino acids: CASSTAPGLAGGPYEQFF. Variable domain in full (rest from reference TRBV7-8 and TRBJ2-1): GAGVSQSPRYKVAKRGQDVALRCDPISGHVSLFWYQQALGQGPEFLTYFQNEAQLDKSGLPSDRFFAERPEGSVSTLKIQRTQQEDSAVYLCASSTAPGLAGGPYEQFFGPGTRLTVL.

V and J are TRBV10-2 and TRBJ2-6, with 15 bases identical to TRBD2. The CDR3 loop spans 18 amino acids. V lost 6 bases to trimming and J lost 4 bases; unmatched junction nucleotides: 7. From germline, CDR1 is WSHSY and CDR2 SAAADI. CDR3 in amino acids: CASRGLAGGPSGANVLTF. CDR3 nucleotides: TGCGCCAGCAGGGGACTAGCGGGGGGCCCCTCAGGGGCCAACGTCCTGACTTTC.

The V and J genes are TRBV11-1 and TRBJ2-7; 10 nucleotides match TRBD2. V lost 2 bases to trimming and J lost 1 base; unmatched junction nucleotides: 5. This CDR3 spans 16 amino acids. Germline CDR1 and CDR2: SGHAT and FQDESV (reference sequence). The CDR3 DNA reads as TGTGCCAGCAGCTTACCGGGACTAGCGCGTTCCTACGAGCAGTACTTC. This codes for CASSLPGLARSYEQYF.

This clone was counted a few times. J is TRBJ2-7 and V is TRBV19; D might be TRBD2 (6 bases). V was pared by 7 bases and J by 8 bases, with 21 bases between. Germline CDR1 is LNHDA and CDR2 is SQIVND (reference sequence). The CDR3 totals 14 residues. This CDR3 reads CASKDAGLSRQQYF. CDR3 in DNA: TGTGCCAGTAAGGACGCGGGACTCAGCAGGCAGCAGTACTTC.

This clone was seen only once. The V gene is TRBV4-1, the J gene TRBJ2-1; D is perhaps TRBD2 (7 bases). V lost 8 bases and J lost 1, with 18 bases in between. CDR1 and CDR2 (germline): MGHRA, YSYEKL. The CDR3 length is 16 residues. CDR3 sequence reads: CASGQGGGVSYNEQFF. Written as DNA, the CDR3 is TGCGCCAGCGGGCAGGGAGGGGGGGTATCCTACAATGAGCAGTTCTTC.

This clone has more than one count but fewer than ten. The rearrangement uses TRBV14 and TRBJ2-3; D remains unclear. This CDR3 has 15 residues. Germline V gives CDR1 SGHDN, CDR2 FVKESK. The V end was cut by 0 bases, the J end by 5 bases, with 12 bases between. This CDR3 reads CASSQDIISVDTQYF. The CDR3 DNA sequence: TGTGCCAGCAGCCAAGACATCATCAGTGTAGATACGCAGTATTTT. Together with reference TRBV14 and TRBJ2-3, the CDR3 gives the full variable domain: EAGVTQFPSHSVIEKGQTVTLRCDPISGHDNLYWYRRVMGKEIKFLLHFVKESKQDESGMPNNRFLAERTGGTYSTLKVQPAELEDSGVYFCASSQDIISVDTQYFGPGTRLTVL.

The rearrangement uses TRBV25-1 and TRBJ1-2, with TRBD1 identical over 8 bases. Germline CDR1 is MGHDK and CDR2 is SYGVNS. The CDR3 is 18 residues long. J gave up 6 bases and V 3 bases, and 18 bases lay outside the gene matches. This CDR3 is CASSESGRSHTGGDGYTF. CDR3 nucleotide sequence: TGTGCCAGCAGTGAGAGTGGCCGATCACACACAGGGGGAGATGGCTACACCTTC.

This clone has a single count. The chain employs TRBV10-2 and TRBJ2-7; 8 bases map to TRBD2. The germline V gene encodes CDR1 WSHSY and CDR2 SAAADI. The V segment lost 8 bases and the J segment 0 bases; nucleotides outside the gene matches: 9. This CDR3 has 15 amino acids. This CDR3 reads CASALIGRASYEQYF. The CDR3 region has the DNA TGCGCCAGCGCACTTATCGGGAGGGCCTCCTACGAGCAGTACTTC.

The chain links TRBV2 to TRBJ1-2; 8 positions agree with TRBD1. Trimming removed 8 bases from V and 2 bases from J; junction bases left unmatched: 4. The CDR3 covers 13 residues. Per the germline V gene, CDR1 is SNHLY and CDR2 is FYNNEI. CDR3 loop: CASADRENYGYTF. The DNA of the CDR3 is TGTGCCAGCGCGGACAGGGAAAACTATGGCTACACCTTC.